This T cell receptor beta chain was observed in a study of T cell repertoires in cytomegalovirus infection. For the study at large: Recently identified HLA-C-restricted CMV epitopes were used, and well-studied HLA-B-restricted CMV epitopes were used as well. Public signatures in TCR beta pointed to CMV infection and matching HLA type. Whole-study findings and limits: What dominated the ex vivo response were HLA-C-restricted CMV-specific TCR beta clonotypes. Using cumulative public TCR beta family frequency, the authors identified those who carried CMV together with the relevant HLA.

In regard to this clonotype: The antigen remains unidentified.

Trimming took 2 bases from V and 0 from J, leaving 7 bases between them. This CDR3 has 14 amino acids. Germline V lookup: CDR1 MGHDK, CDR2 SYGVNS. TCRdb used MiXCR to reprocess the reads, holding one entry per CDR3 protein. Of some 700,000 distinct CDR3 sequences in the sample, roughly 30% were seen once. This receptor was taken from a human donor in good health (CMV status not recorded). Some clones in this sample may be carry-over from other donors' samples. The sample in question was cultured PBMCs, obtained from culture after CMV antigen stimulation. V is TRBV25-1 and J is TRBJ2-5; D ambiguous. The CDR3, as DNA: TGTGCCAGCAGTGAACTGGGGTACCAAGAGACCCAGTACTTC. Translation: CASSELGYQETQYF.